These T cell receptor beta chains were read from a single sample in a study of shared clonotypes between healthy human individuals. Here immunoSEQ multiplex PCR was the method, and the copy in TCRdb shows in-frame clones only, minus some. The data show millions of clones, less than 95% seen once. Sample: naive CD8+ T cells sorted from blood. The receptors derive from a man younger than 30 in good health. CDR3s include the opening cysteine and the closing phenylalanine or tryptophan. A D gene is named only where the DNA matches it firmly. The size of a clone is reported for some rows only, either as once, few or many, or as a class for expanded clones.

size	D	V	J	CDR3	DNA
NA	NA	TRBV27	TRBJ2-3	CASSLQGGDTQYF	TGTGCCAGCAGTTTACAGGGAGGAGATACGCAGTATTTT
NA	TRBD2	TRBV5-1	TRBJ2-7	CASSLASRGASYEQYF	TGCGCCAGCAGCTTGGCCTCGCGGGGGGCCTCCTACGAGCAGTACTTC
NA	NA	TRBV27	TRBJ2-2	CASSFPEGSGVDTGELFF	TGTGCCAGCAGTTTCCCCGAGGGTTCGGGAGTGGACACCGGGGAGCTGTTTTTT
once	NA	TRBV27	TRBJ1-5	CASSLVGRGQPQHF	TGTGCCAGCAGTTTAGTGGGGCGCGGTCAGCCCCAGCATTTT
NA	TRBD2	TRBV4-3	TRBJ2-3	CASSPGPSGVSTDTQYF	TGCGCCAGCAGCCCAGGGCCTAGCGGGGTTAGCACAGATACGCAGTATTTT
NA	TRBD1	TRBV29-1	TRBJ1-2	CSVEGPGQGYGYTF	TGCAGCGTTGAAGGGCCGGGACAGGGCTATGGCTACACCTTC
NA	NA	TRBV28	TRBJ2-7	CASNPIGGPYEQYF	TGTGCCAGCAACCCCATTGGGGGCCCCTACGAGCAGTACTTC
NA	NA	TRBV13	TRBJ1-2	CASSLGHNGNYGYTF	TGTGCCAGCAGCTTAGGCCATAACGGGAATTATGGCTACACCTTC
NA	NA	TRBV5-5	TRBJ1-3	CASSPRNFPGNTIYF	TGTGCCAGCAGCCCCCGGAATTTCCCTGGAAACACCATATATTTT
NA	NA	TRBV7-6	TRBJ1-1	CASSLSEDTEAFF	TGTGCCAGCAGCTTAAGTGAAGACACTGAAGCTTTCTTT
NA	NA	TRBV9	TRBJ2-3	CASSVGGLSTDTQYF	TGTGCCAGCAGCGTAGGGGGCTTAAGCACAGATACGCAGTATTTT
NA	NA	TRBV28	TRBJ2-7	CASKDFEGEQYF	TGTGCCAGCAAAGACTTCGAGGGGGAGCAGTACTTC
NA	TRBD1	TRBV30	TRBJ2-7	CAWSLPRTGQFEQYF	TGTGCCTGGAGTCTCCCGAGGACAGGCCAGTTCGAGCAGTACTTC
NA	TRBD1	TRBV6-5	TRBJ2-7	CASSPDRDYEQYF	TGTGCCAGCAGCCCAGACAGGGACTACGAGCAGTACTTC
NA	NA	TRBV6-5	TRBJ1-5	CASSLGLNQPQHF	TGTGCCAGCAGTTTGGGGTTGAATCAGCCCCAGCATTTT
NA	NA	TRBV7-9	TRBJ2-5	CASSSAGAQETQYF	TGTGCCAGCAGCTCGGCGGGGGCGCAGGAGACCCAGTACTTC
NA	NA	TRBV19	TRBJ1-4	CASSIPTSGAPVEKLFF	TGTGCCAGTAGTATTCCGACGTCGGGGGCCCCTGTAGAAAAACTGTTTTTT
NA	NA	TRBV29-1	TRBJ1-2	CSVEGGLGANYGYTF	TGCAGCGTTGAAGGCGGGTTGGGAGCTAACTATGGCTACACCTTC
NA	NA	TRBV6-1	TRBJ2-3	CASSVGVSIGTDTQYF	TGTGCCAGCAGTGTGGGAGTAAGTATCGGGACAGATACGCAGTATTTT
once	TRBD2	TRBV19	TRBJ2-7	CASSRLAGVGEQYF	TGTGCCAGTAGTCGACTAGCGGGAGTCGGCGAGCAGTACTTC
once	NA	TRBV29-1	TRBJ2-3	CSVEDPTGADTQYF	TGCAGCGTTGAAGATCCCACGGGAGCGGATACGCAGTATTTT
NA	TRBD1	TRBV5-8	TRBJ2-7	CASSWGQGGTYEQYF	TGTGCCAGCAGCTGGGGACAGGGGGGCACCTACGAGCAGTACTTC
NA	NA	TRBV27	TRBJ2-7	CASHGTGTASYEQYF	TGTGCCAGCCACGGGACCGGGACCGCTTCCTACGAGCAGTACTTC
NA	NA	TRBV2	TRBJ2-7	CASTIIGQKGSYEQYF	TGTGCCAGCACTATAATCGGACAGAAGGGCTCCTACGAGCAGTACTTC
NA	NA	TRBV10-3	TRBJ1-1	CAISSGTPGPEAFF	TGTGCCATCAGTAGCGGGACCCCAGGGCCTGAAGCTTTCTTT
NA	TRBD1	TRBV10-2	TRBJ1-6	CASSVTGDTYNSPLHF	TGCGCCAGCAGTGTGACAGGGGACACCTATAATTCACCCCTCCACTTT
NA	TRBD2	TRBV29-1	TRBJ2-2	CSAAGLAGGITGELFF	TGCAGCGCCGCGGGACTAGCGGGAGGGATAACCGGGGAGCTGTTTTTT
NA	NA	TRBV5-6	TRBJ1-2	CASSLAANGYTF	TGTGCCAGCAGCTTGGCCGCGAATGGCTACACCTTC
once	NA	TRBV6-5	TRBJ1-2	CASSYSGGTNYGYTF	TGTGCCAGCAGTTACTCGGGCGGAACTAACTATGGCTACACCTTC
NA	TRBD2	TRBV5-4	TRBJ2-1	CAFSRREGVYNEQFF	TGTGCCTTCAGCCGGCGGGAGGGAGTCTACAATGAGCAGTTCTTC
NA	NA	TRBV28	TRBJ2-6	CASIDSGANVLTF	TGTGCCAGCATCGACTCTGGGGCCAACGTCCTGACTTTC
NA	TRBD2	TRBV6-5	TRBJ2-7	CASSYQRGNYEQYF	TGTGCCAGCAGTTACCAGCGGGGAAACTACGAGCAGTACTTC
NA	TRBD1	TRBV4-3	TRBJ2-1	CASSPRGPHNEQFF	TGCGCCAGCAGCCCTAGGGGGCCCCACAATGAGCAGTTCTTC
NA	NA	TRBV10-2	TRBJ2-1	CASSESRTVSDEQFF	TGCGCCAGCAGTGAGTCAAGGACAGTGAGCGATGAGCAGTTCTTC
NA	TRBD2	TRBV7-7	TRBJ2-3	CASSPGLAGTTDTQYF	TGTGCTAGCAGCCCCGGACTAGCGGGGACCACAGATACGCAGTATTTT
NA	NA	TRBV27	TRBJ1-2	CASSVGRGDYGYTF	TGTGCCAGCAGTGTGGGGCGTGGGGACTATGGCTACACCTTC
once	TRBD1	TRBV27	TRBJ1-4	CASSSRQGANEKLFF	TGTGCCAGCAGTTCCCGACAGGGCGCTAATGAAAAACTGTTTTTT
NA	NA	TRBV27	TRBJ1-3	CASGYTGNTIYF	TGTGCCAGCGGATATACTGGAAACACCATATATTTT
NA	NA	TRBV5-6	TRBJ2-7	CASSLGGRAYEQYF	TGTGCCAGCAGCTTGGGAGGAAGAGCCTACGAGCAGTACTTC
NA	NA	TRBV15	TRBJ2-7	CATSSGSFYEQYF	TGTGCCACCAGCAGCGGGAGCTTTTACGAGCAGTACTTC
NA	NA	TRBV4-1	TRBJ2-3	CASSQDVWGGDTQYF	TGCGCCAGCAGCCAAGATGTCTGGGGTGGAGATACGCAGTATTTT
NA	NA	TRBV5-6	TRBJ1-3	CASSLERQPGNTIYF	TGTGCCAGCAGCTTGGAGCGGCAGCCTGGAAACACCATATATTTT
NA	TRBD2	TRBV6-6	TRBJ2-1	CASSQREGSYNEQFF	TGTGCCAGCAGTCAGCGGGAGGGCTCCTACAATGAGCAGTTCTTC
NA	NA	TRBV7-9	TRBJ1-1	CASSSWGLNTEAFF	TGTGCCAGCAGCTCTTGGGGCCTAAACACTGAAGCTTTCTTT
NA	NA	TRBV7-9	TRBJ2-7	CASSPRTLDHEQYF	TGTGCCAGCAGTCCCCGTACCCTGGACCACGAGCAGTACTTC
NA	TRBD1	TRBV5-6	TRBJ1-1	CASSFSGTGGRDEAFF	TGTGCCAGCAGCTTTTCCGGGACAGGGGGTCGGGATGAAGCTTTCTTT
NA	NA	TRBV10-3	TRBJ2-6	CAISVWDPKPGANVLTF	TGTGCCATCAGTGTGTGGGACCCGAAGCCTGGGGCCAACGTCCTGACTTTC
once	TRBD2	TRBV5-4	TRBJ2-7	CASSLEGSGHYEQYF	TGTGCCAGCAGCTTGGAAGGTAGCGGGCATTACGAGCAGTACTTC
once	TRBD2	TRBV9	TRBJ2-7	CASSPSGAHSYEQYF	TGTGCCAGCAGCCCCAGCGGGGCACACTCCTACGAGCAGTACTTC
NA	TRBD2	TRBV2	TRBJ2-7	CASSDLAGGPGSEQYF	TGTGCCAGCAGTGACTTAGCGGGAGGGCCTGGAAGCGAGCAGTACTTC
few	NA	TRBV4-1	TRBJ1-1	CASSQEQGNTEAFF	TGCGCCAGCAGCCAAGAACAGGGGAACACTGAAGCTTTCTTT
NA	NA	TRBV7-9	TRBJ2-7	CASSLEPGSYEQYF	TGTGCCAGCAGCTTAGAGCCGGGTAGCTACGAGCAGTACTTC
NA	NA	TRBV7-9	TRBJ2-3	CASSPTDTQYF	TGTGCCAGCAGCCCCACAGATACGCAGTATTTT